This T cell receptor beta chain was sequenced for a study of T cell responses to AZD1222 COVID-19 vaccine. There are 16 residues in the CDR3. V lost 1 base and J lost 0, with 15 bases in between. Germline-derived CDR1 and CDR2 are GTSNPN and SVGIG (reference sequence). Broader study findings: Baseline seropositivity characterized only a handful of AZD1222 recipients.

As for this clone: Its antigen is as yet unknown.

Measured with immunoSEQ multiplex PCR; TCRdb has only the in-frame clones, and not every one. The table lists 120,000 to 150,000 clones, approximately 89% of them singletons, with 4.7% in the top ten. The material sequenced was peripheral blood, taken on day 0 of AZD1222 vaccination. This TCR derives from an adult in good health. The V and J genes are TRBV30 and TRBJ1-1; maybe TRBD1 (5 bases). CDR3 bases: TGTGCCTGGAGTGATCCCTTTTTGGGGGTGAACACTGAAGCTTTCTTT. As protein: CAWSDPFLGVNTEAFF.